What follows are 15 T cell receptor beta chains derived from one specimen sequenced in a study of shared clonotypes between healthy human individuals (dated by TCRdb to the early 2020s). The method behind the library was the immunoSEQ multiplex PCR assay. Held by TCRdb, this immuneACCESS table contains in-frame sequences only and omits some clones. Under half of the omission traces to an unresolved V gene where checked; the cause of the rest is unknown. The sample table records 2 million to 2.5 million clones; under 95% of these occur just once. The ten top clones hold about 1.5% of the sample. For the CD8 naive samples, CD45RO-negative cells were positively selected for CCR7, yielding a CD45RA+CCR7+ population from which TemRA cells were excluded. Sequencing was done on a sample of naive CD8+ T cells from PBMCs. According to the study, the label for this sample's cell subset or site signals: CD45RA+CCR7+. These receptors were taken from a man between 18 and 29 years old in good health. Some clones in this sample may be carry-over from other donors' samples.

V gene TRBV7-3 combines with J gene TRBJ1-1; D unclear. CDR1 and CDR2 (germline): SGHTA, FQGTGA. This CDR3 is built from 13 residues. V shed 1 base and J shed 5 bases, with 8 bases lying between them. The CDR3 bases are TGTGCCAGCAGCTTAATGGTGGGGACTGAAGCTTTCTTT. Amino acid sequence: CASSLMVGTEAFF.

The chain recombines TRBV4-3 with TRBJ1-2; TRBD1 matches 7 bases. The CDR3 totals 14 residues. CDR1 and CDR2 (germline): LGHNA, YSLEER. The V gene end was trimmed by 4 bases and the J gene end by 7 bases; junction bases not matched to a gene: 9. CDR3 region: CASSLNDRDAGYTF. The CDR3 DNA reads TGCGCCAGCAGCCTCAACGACAGGGATGCTGGCTACACCTTC.

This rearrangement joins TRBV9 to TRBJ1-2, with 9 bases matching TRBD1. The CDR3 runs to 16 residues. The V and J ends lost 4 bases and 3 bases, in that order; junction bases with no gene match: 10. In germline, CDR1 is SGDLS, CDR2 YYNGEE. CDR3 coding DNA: TGTGCCAGCAGCATCCACCCGGGACAGGGAGACTATGGCTACACCTTC. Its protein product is CASSIHPGQGDYGYTF.

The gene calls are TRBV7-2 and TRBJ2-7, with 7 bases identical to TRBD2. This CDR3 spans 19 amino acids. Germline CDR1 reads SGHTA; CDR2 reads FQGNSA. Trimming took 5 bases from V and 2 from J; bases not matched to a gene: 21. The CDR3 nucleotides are TGTGCCAGCAGCCTCAGGGAGGGGACTTTGAAGGCCAAAACCTACGAGCAGTACTTC. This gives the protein CASSLREGTLKAKTYEQYF.

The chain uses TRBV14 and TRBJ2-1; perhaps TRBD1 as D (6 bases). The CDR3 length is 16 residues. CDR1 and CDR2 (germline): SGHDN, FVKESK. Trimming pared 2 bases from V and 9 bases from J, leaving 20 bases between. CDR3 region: CASSQFRSVGGREQFF. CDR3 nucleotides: TGTGCCAGCAGCCAATTCCGATCGGTAGGGGGACGTGAGCAGTTCTTC.

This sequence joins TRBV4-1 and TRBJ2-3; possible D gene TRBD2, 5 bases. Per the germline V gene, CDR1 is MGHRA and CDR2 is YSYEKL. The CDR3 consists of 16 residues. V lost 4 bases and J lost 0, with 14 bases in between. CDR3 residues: CASSRRVEVSTDTQYF. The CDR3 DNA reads TGCGCCAGCAGCCGGCGGGTTGAGGTTAGCACAGATACGCAGTATTTT.

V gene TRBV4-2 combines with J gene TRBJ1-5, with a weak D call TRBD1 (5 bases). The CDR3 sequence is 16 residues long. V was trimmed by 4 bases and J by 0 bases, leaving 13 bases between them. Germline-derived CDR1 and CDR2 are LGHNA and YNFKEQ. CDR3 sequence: CASSPGTEYSNQPQHF. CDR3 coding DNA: TGTGCCAGCAGCCCTGGGACGGAATATAGCAATCAGCCCCAGCATTTT.

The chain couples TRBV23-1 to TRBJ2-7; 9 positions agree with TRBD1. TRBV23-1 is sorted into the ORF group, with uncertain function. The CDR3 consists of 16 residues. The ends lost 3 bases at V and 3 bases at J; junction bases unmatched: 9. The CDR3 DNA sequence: TGCGCCAGCAGTCACCAACGGGACAGGGCAGTCTACGAGCAGTACTTC. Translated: CASSHQRDRAVYEQYF.

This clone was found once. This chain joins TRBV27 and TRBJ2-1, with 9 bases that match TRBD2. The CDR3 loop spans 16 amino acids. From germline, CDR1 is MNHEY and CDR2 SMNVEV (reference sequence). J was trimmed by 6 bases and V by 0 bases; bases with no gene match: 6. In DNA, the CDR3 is TGTGCCAGCAGTTTATCAGGGCGGGAGGGCGGCAATGAGCAGTTCTTC. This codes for CASSLSGREGGNEQFF.

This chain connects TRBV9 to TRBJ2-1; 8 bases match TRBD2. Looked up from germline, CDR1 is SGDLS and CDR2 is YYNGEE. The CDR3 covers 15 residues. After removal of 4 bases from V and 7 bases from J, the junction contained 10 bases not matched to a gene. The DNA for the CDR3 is TGTGCCAGCAGCCCGGGAGCGGGAGCCCTTAATGAGCAGTTCTTC. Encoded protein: CASSPGAGALNEQFF.

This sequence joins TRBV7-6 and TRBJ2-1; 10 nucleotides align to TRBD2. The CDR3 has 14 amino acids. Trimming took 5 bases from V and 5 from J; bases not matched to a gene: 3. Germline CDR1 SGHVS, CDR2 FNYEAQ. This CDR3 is CASSAGLADNEQFF. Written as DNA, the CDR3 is TGTGCCAGCAGCGCCGGACTAGCGGACAATGAGCAGTTCTTC.

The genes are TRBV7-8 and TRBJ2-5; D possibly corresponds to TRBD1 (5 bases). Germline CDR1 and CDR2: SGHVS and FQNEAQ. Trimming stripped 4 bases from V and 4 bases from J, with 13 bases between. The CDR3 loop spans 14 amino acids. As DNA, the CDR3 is TGTGCCAGCAGCTGGACGACAGTTAGAGAGACCCAGTACTTC. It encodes CASSWTTVRETQYF.

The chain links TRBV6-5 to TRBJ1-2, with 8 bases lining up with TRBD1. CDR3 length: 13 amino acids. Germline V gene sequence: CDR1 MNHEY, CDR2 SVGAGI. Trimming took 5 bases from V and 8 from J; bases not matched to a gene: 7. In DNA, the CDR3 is TGTGCCAGCAGTCTCTCGACAGGGGTCGGCTACACCTTC. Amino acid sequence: CASSLSTGVGYTF.

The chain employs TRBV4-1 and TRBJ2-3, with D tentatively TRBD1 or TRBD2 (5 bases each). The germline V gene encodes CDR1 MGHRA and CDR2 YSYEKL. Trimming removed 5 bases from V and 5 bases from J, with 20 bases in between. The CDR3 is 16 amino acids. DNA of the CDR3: TGCGCCAGCAGCTTTAAACTGGACCTTGGGGGAGATACGCAGTATTTT. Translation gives CASSFKLDLGGDTQYF.

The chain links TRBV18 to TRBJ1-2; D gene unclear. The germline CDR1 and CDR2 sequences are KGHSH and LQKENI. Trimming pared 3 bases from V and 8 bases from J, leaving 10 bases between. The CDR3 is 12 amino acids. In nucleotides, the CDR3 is TGTGCCAGCTCACCCGATCCGTCGGGCTACACCTTC. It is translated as CASSPDPSGYTF.